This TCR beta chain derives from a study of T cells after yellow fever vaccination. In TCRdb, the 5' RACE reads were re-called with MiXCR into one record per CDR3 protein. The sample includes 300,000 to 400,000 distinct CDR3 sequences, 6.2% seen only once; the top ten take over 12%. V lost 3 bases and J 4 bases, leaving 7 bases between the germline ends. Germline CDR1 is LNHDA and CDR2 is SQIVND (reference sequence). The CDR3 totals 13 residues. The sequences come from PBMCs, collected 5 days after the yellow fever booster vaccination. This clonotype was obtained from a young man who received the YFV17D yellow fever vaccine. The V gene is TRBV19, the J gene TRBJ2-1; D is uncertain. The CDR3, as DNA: TGTGCCAGTAGTATTGCCGTTTACAATGAGCAGTTCTTC. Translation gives CASSIAVYNEQFF.